The 2 T cell receptor beta chains in this list originate from one sample, sequenced in a study of CD8+CD57+ T cells in acquired aplastic anemia. TCR beta VDJ and CDR3 profiles were obtained from a genomic DNA template. TCRdb itself ran the reads through MiXCR, one entry per CDR3 protein. The sample lists 150,000 or so distinct CDR3 sequences, about 60% occurring once. The sequenced sample consisted of sorted CD4+, CD8+, or CD8+CD57+ T cells (not recorded which) from PBMCs. These receptors all stem from a human donor in good health.

CDR3 sequence: CASSSGGDNSPLHF. CDR3 coding DNA: TGCGCCAGCAGCTCAGGGGGAGATAATTCACCCCTCCACTTT. The gene calls are TRBV5-1 and TRBJ1-6; 7 bases line up with TRBD1. This CDR3 comprises 14 residues. Germline loops: CDR1 SGHRS, CDR2 YFSETQ. Unmatched junction bases numbered 2, after V lost 3 bases and J lost 5 bases.

The J gene is TRBJ2-7, the V gene TRBV4-1, with 9 bases fitting TRBD1. This CDR3 comprises 14 residues. CDR1 is MGHRA, CDR2 YSYEKL, per germline. V lost 5 bases and J lost 6; bases outside the gene matches: 8. For the CDR3, the DNA is TGCGCCAGCAGCGGATGGACAGGGGAGGGCGAGCAGTACTTC. Its protein is CASSGWTGEGEQYF.